The entry that follows covers one T cell receptor beta chain sequence. Germline values: CDR1 SNHLY, CDR2 FYNNEI. The CDR3 is 13 residues long. V shed 8 bases and J shed 2 bases, with 13 bases lying between them. Positive CCR7 selection of CD45RO-negative cells yielded the naive CD8 cells, and terminally differentiated effector memory CD45RA+ cells were excluded. This sample was taken from a study of shared clonotypes between healthy human individuals. In the study overall: The plates for each donor numbered three CD4 naive, three CD4 memory, two CD8 naive and one CD8 memory.

Sequencing was at deep level. Profiling relied on immunoSEQ multiplex PCR, and the TCRdb table lists in-frame clones only, not all of them. The data hold some 630,000 clones, with about 95% observed a single time. Sequenced input: naive CD8+ T cells sorted from blood. The TCR was taken from a woman in her thirties in good health. V is TRBV2 and J is TRBJ2-7, with a possible D match to TRBD1 (6 bases). DNA of the CDR3: TGTGCCAGCTCCCACCCAGGGGCCTACGAGCAGTACTTC. Residues: CASSHPGAYEQYF.